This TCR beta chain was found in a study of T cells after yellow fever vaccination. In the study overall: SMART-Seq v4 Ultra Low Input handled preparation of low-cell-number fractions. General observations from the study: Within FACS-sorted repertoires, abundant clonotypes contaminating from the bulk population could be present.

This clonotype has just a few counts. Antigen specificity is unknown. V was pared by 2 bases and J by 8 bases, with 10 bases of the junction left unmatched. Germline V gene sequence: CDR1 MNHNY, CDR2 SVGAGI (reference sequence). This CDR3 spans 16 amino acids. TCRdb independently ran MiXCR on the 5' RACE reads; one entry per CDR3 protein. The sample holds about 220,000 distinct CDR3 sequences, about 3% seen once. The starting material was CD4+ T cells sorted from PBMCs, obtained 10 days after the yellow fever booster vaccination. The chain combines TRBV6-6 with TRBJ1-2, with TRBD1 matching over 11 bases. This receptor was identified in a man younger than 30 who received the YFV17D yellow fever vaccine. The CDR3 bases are TGTGCCAGCAGTTACACCCTCGGACAGGGGGCCGGAGGCTACACCTTC. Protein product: CASSYTLGQGAGGYTF.